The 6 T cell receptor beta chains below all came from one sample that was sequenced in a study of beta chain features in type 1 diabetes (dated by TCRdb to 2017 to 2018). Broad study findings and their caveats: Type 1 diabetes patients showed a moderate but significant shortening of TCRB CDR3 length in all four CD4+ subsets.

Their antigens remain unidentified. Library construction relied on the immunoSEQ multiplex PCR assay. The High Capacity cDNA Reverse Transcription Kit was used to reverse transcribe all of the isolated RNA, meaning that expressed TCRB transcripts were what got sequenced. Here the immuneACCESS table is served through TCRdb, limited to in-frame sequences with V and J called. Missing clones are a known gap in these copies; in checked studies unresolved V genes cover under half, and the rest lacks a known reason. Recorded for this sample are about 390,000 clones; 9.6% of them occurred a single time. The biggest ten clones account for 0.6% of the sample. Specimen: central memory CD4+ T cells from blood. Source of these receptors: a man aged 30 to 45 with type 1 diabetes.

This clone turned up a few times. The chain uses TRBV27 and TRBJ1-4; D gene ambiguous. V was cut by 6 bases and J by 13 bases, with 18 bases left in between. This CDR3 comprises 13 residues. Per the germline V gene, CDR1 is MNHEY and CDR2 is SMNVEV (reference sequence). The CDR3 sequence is CASSSPREGGLFF. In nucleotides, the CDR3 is TGTGCCAGCAGCTCCCCCCGGGAGGGAGGACTGTTTTTT.

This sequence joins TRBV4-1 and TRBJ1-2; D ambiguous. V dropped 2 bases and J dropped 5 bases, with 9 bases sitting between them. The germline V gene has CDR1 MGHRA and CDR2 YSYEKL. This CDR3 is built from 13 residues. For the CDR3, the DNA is TGCGCCAGCAGCCAAATGGGCGTTTATGGCTACACCTTC. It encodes CASSQMGVYGYTF.

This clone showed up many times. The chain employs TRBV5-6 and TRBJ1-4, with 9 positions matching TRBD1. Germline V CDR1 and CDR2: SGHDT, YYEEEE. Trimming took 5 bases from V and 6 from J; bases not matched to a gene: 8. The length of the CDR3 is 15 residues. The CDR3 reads CASSFDRGMDEKLFF. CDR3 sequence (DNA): TGTGCCAGCAGTTTCGACAGGGGGATGGATGAAAAACTGTTTTTT. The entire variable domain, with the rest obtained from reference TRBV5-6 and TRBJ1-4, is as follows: DAGVTQSPTHLIKTRGQQVTLRCSPKSGHDTVSWYQQALGQGPQFIFQYYEEEERQRGNFPDRFSGHQFPNYSSELNVNALLLGDSALYLCASSFDRGMDEKLFFGSGTQLSVL.

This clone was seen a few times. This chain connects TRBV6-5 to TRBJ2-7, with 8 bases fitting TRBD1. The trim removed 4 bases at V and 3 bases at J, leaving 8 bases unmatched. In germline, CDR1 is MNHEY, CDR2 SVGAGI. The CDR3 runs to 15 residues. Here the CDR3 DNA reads TGTGCCAGCAGTTTCACCGGGACAGGAATCTACGAGCAGTACTTC. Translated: CASSFTGTGIYEQYF.

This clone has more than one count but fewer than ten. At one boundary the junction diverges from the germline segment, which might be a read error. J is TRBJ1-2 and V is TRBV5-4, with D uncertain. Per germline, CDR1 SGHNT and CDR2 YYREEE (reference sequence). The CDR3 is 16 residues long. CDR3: CASSQDRSGPYYGYTF. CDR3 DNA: TGCGCCAGCAGCCAAGATAGAAGCGGTCCCTACTATGGCTACACCTTC.

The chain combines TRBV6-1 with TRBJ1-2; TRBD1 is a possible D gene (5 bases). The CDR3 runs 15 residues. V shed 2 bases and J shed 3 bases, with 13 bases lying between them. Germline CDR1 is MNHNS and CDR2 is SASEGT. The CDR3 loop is CASSENTGPYYGYTF. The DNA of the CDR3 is TGTGCCAGCAGTGAAAACACAGGCCCTTACTATGGCTACACCTTC.